A selection of T cell receptor beta chains follows, all from one sample in a study of blood T cells in healthy people across ages. A single record per CDR3 protein comes from TCRdb applying MiXCR to the 5' RACE reads. Of over 600,000 distinct CDR3 sequences detected, over 40% appear once; the ten largest clones hold 25% to 35%. Sequenced material: blood. Receptor source: an elderly man in good health. CDR3s include the opening cysteine and the closing phenylalanine or tryptophan. A D gene is named only where the DNA matches it firmly. Clone sizes are given selectively: once, few, many, or a class where the clone is expanded.

cdr3_nt cdr3_aa d_call j_call cdr3_length clone_size v_call
TGTGCCAGCAGTGAATACGGGACTAGCGGGGGAAGCACAGATACGCAGTATTTT CASSEYGTSGGSTDTQYF TRBD2 TRBJ2-3 18 few TRBV25-1
TGTGCCAGCAGCTCCGGGACAGGGGGCATAGATACGCAGTATTTT CASSSGTGGIDTQYF TRBD1 TRBJ2-3 15 many TRBV12-3/TRBV12-4
TGTGCCAGCAGTGAGAAAGGACACGCTAACACTGAAGCTTTCTTT CASSEKGHANTEAFF - TRBJ1-1 15 - TRBV6-1
TGTGCCAGCTCACCAACCAGGACAGGTTTTTACGAGCAGTACTTC CASSPTRTGFYEQYF TRBD1 TRBJ2-7 15 - TRBV18
TGTGCCAGCAGCCAAGATCAACTAGCGGCCGAGCAGTACTTC CASSQDQLAAEQYF TRBD2 TRBJ2-7 14 - TRBV3-1
TGTGCCAGCAGCGTAGTTCCGGGGAGGCAAGAGACCCAGTACTTC CASSVVPGRQETQYF - TRBJ2-5 15 many TRBV9
TGCGCCAGCAGCTCTGGGATCTCGTCGGATACGCAGTATTTT CASSSGISSDTQYF - TRBJ2-3 14 - TRBV5-1
TGTGCCAGCAGCTTCGGGATTGTCGCCCCAGGGAAAGATACGCAGTATTTT CASSFGIVAPGKDTQYF - TRBJ2-3 17 - TRBV7-9
TGCAGTGCTAGAGCCCGGCGGGGGTGGGAGACCCAGTACTTC CSARARRGWETQYF TRBD2 TRBJ2-5 14 few TRBV20-1
TGTGCCAGCAGTTACATCGACAGGGACAATTCACCCCTCCACTTT CASSYIDRDNSPLHF TRBD1 TRBJ1-6 15 - TRBV6-2/TRBV6-3
TGTGCCAGCAGTTTACTCGCCGGGACAGGGGCTTTCTTT CASSLLAGTGAFF TRBD1 TRBJ1-1 13 few TRBV28
TGTGCCAGCAGTAGATCGACTAGCGGGGGACGCGAGCAGTACTTC CASSRSTSGGREQYF TRBD2 TRBJ2-7 15 many TRBV6-5
TGTGCCAGCAGTTCCGCACTAGTCGGCTCCTACAATGAGCAGTTCTTC CASSSALVGSYNEQFF - TRBJ2-1 16 - TRBV6-6
TGTGCTAGTGGAAAGACAGGGTGGGAAACTGAAGCTTTCTTT CASGKTGWETEAFF TRBD1 TRBJ1-1 14 - TRBV12-5
TGTGCTAGTGGCCCGGGACAGGGAGATGAAAAACTGTTTTTT CASGPGQGDEKLFF TRBD1 TRBJ1-4 14 many TRBV12-5
TGTGCCAGCTATAGCGGGCACAACTACAATGAGCAGTTCTTC CASYSGHNYNEQFF TRBD2 TRBJ2-1 14 few TRBV6-1
TGTGCCAGCAGCCCACGACTGGGCTCGGACATTCAGTACTTC CASSPRLGSDIQYF - TRBJ2-4 14 - TRBV6-2/TRBV6-3
TGTGCCTGGAGTCGACGGGACAGGGGCACAGATACGCAGTATTTT CAWSRRDRGTDTQYF TRBD1 TRBJ2-3 15 - TRBV30
TGTGCCAGCAGCTTCGGAGTTAATGAGCAGTTCTTC CASSFGVNEQFF - TRBJ2-1 12 - TRBV7-2
TGTGCCAGCAGCAACGGGGCAATTTACGAGCAGTACTTC CASSNGAIYEQYF - TRBJ2-7 13 few TRBV11-2
TGTGCCAGCAGTCAAGGGACGGAGGGGAAACAGTACTTC CASSQGTEGKQYF - TRBJ2-7 13 many TRBV6-2/TRBV6-3
TGCGCCAGCAGCTTGCCGTCGGGACTAGCCGATACGCAGTATTTT CASSLPSGLADTQYF TRBD2 TRBJ2-3 15 - TRBV5-1
TGTGCCAGCCGGTCGGGCAGGGAAGGGAACGAGCAGTACTTC CASRSGREGNEQYF - TRBJ2-7 14 many TRBV7-2
TGTGCCAGCAGCTTGATTGGACAGGGGGCGTTGAATGAGCAGTTCTTC CASSLIGQGALNEQFF TRBD1 TRBJ2-1 16 few TRBV7-2